Here is one TCR beta chain with its context. Antigen: not known. Data came from immunoSEQ multiplex PCR; TCRdb stores just in-frame clones and leaves some out. The sample records some 100,000 clones, approximately 90% being singletons. This sample stems from a study of T cell responses to AZD1222 COVID-19 vaccine. General study results and limits: Most donors were white British, females outnumbered males, and clonal diversity was possibly underestimated. Every sample of the repertoires postdated the peak T cell response. Spike-specific TCR breadth and depth grew following two AZD1222 doses.

This sequence originates from an adult in good health. The specimen comprised peripheral blood, sampled on day 0 of AZD1222 vaccination.

CDR3 DNA: TGCGCCAGCAGGCCGACTAGCGGGAGAGGTGAGCAGTTCTTC. Translated, it gives CASRPTSGRGEQFF. The chain combines TRBV5-1 with TRBJ2-1; TRBD2 matches at 12 bases. The junction had 6 bases not matched to a gene; V was cut back by 5 bases and J by 9 bases. CDR3 size: 14 residues. Germline lookup yields CDR1 SGHRS and CDR2 YFSETQ.